This TCR beta chain is from a study of T cell responses to AZD1222 COVID-19 vaccine. V dropped 2 bases and J dropped 8; count of bases not matched to a gene: 4. The CDR3 has 14 residues. Germline V gives CDR1 MNHNS, CDR2 SASEGT. Sequencing used immunoSEQ multiplex PCR; TCRdb keeps in-frame clones, though not all of them. The sample includes 140,000 to 150,000 clones, approximately 88% of them seen just once. The V call is TRBV6-1, the J call TRBJ1-4; 8 positions match TRBD1. This specimen was peripheral blood, taken 28 days after the second dose of the MenACWY control vaccine. The source of this sequence is an adult who received the MenACWY meningococcal vaccine as a control. CDR3 sequence reads: CASSEQGAGEKLFF. DNA for the CDR3: TGTGCCAGCAGTGAACAGGGGGCGGGCGAAAAACTGTTTTTT.